This is a list of T cell receptor beta chains from one sample in a study of cytomegalovirus exposure and HLA in healthy donors. Sequencing used immunoSEQ multiplex PCR; TCRdb keeps in-frame clones, though not all of them. Recorded for this sample: roughly 120,000 clones. Sequencing input: PBMCs. The receptors derive from a man aged 18 to 35 in good health and CMV-seronegative. CDR3s include the opening cysteine and the closing phenylalanine or tryptophan. D genes are given only for firm matches.

d_gene: TRBD2; j_gene: TRBJ2-1; v_gene: TRBV7-6; CDR3nt: TGTGCCAGCAGCTATCTAGCGGGGGGGCCAGCTGAGCAGTTCTTC; CDR3aa: CASSYLAGGPAEQFF
d_gene: .; j_gene: TRBJ1-6; v_gene: TRBV27; CDR3nt: TGTGCCAGCAGTTTGATTGGCACACCTTATTCACCCCTCCACTTT; CDR3aa: CASSLIGTPYSPLHF
d_gene: TRBD1; j_gene: TRBJ1-2; v_gene: TRBV14; CDR3nt: TGTGCCAGCAGCCAAGAAGGATGGAGACAGGGTTACTATGGCTACACCTTC; CDR3aa: CASSQEGWRQGYYGYTF
d_gene: .; j_gene: TRBJ1-6; v_gene: TRBV7-9; CDR3nt: TGTGCCAGCAGCTTAGCGGGTGACAGGACCCACTTT; CDR3aa: CASSLAGDRTHF
d_gene: TRBD1; j_gene: TRBJ1-5; v_gene: TRBV19; CDR3nt: TGTGCCAGTAGTCCCTGGACAGGGGGCGGCAATCAGCCCCAGCATTTT; CDR3aa: CASSPWTGGGNQPQHF
d_gene: .; j_gene: TRBJ2-7; v_gene: TRBV18; CDR3nt: TGTGCCAGCTCACCTCCTAGCTCCTACGAGCAGTACTTC; CDR3aa: CASSPPSSYEQYF
d_gene: .; j_gene: TRBJ1-4; v_gene: TRBV9; CDR3nt: TGTGCCAGCAGCGTAGCCCATAATGAAAAACTGTTTTTT; CDR3aa: CASSVAHNEKLFF
d_gene: TRBD1; j_gene: TRBJ1-1; v_gene: TRBV5-1; CDR3nt: TGCGCCAGCAGCTTGGCCGGGACAGGTCTCTTGAACACTGAAGCTTTCTTT; CDR3aa: CASSLAGTGLLNTEAFF
d_gene: TRBD1; j_gene: TRBJ2-3; v_gene: TRBV2; CDR3nt: TGTGCCAGCACCCGGAGGACAGGGGGCACAGATACGCAGTATTTT; CDR3aa: CASTRRTGGTDTQYF
d_gene: .; j_gene: TRBJ2-7; v_gene: TRBV19; CDR3nt: TGTGCCAGTAGTATACGGGGATTTCCCTACGAGCAGTACTTC; CDR3aa: CASSIRGFPYEQYF
d_gene: .; j_gene: TRBJ2-1; v_gene: TRBV4-2; CDR3nt: TGTGCCAGCAGCCAAGTGGTCGGGGGTAATGAGCAGTTCTTC; CDR3aa: CASSQVVGGNEQFF
d_gene: .; j_gene: TRBJ2-7; v_gene: TRBV18; CDR3nt: TGTGCCAGCTCACCTAGTGATCACGAGCAGTACTTC; CDR3aa: CASSPSDHEQYF
d_gene: TRBD1; j_gene: TRBJ2-7; v_gene: TRBV28; CDR3nt: TGTGCCAGCAGGAGGACAGGAGCATCCTACGAGCAGTACTTC; CDR3aa: CASRRTGASYEQYF
d_gene: .; j_gene: TRBJ1-1; v_gene: TRBV11-2; CDR3nt: TGTGCCAGCAGCTTAACAGGGATTTTCACTGAAGCTTTCTTT; CDR3aa: CASSLTGIFTEAFF
d_gene: .; j_gene: TRBJ1-5; v_gene: TRBV30; CDR3nt: TGTGCCTGGAGTGTAGGGGCGATCAGCAATCAGCCCCAGCATTTT; CDR3aa: CAWSVGAISNQPQHF
d_gene: .; j_gene: TRBJ1-1; v_gene: TRBV7-7; CDR3nt: TGTGCTAGCACCAGGCTATCTGGGACTGAAGCTTTCTTT; CDR3aa: CASTRLSGTEAFF
d_gene: TRBD2; j_gene: TRBJ2-3; v_gene: TRBV5-1; CDR3nt: TGCGCCAGCAGCAAGGGACTAGCGGGAGTAGGGGGCACAGATACGCAGTATTTT; CDR3aa: CASSKGLAGVGGTDTQYF
d_gene: .; j_gene: TRBJ1-6; v_gene: TRBV5-1; CDR3nt: TGCGCCAGCAGCCTCACCGTGGAGGAGCCCCTCCACTTT; CDR3aa: CASSLTVEEPLHF
d_gene: .; j_gene: TRBJ2-5; v_gene: TRBV6-6; CDR3nt: TGTGCCAGCAGTTACTCGAACAGCCAAGAGACCCAGTACTTC; CDR3aa: CASSYSNSQETQYF
d_gene: .; j_gene: TRBJ1-6; v_gene: TRBV7-9; CDR3nt: TGTGCCAGCAGCTTACTCGGAGTCTCTAATTCACCCCTCCACTTT; CDR3aa: CASSLLGVSNSPLHF
d_gene: TRBD1; j_gene: TRBJ1-2; v_gene: TRBV15; CDR3nt: TGTGCCACCAGCCTCGGACAGGGTCATGGCTACACCTTC; CDR3aa: CATSLGQGHGYTF
d_gene: .; j_gene: TRBJ1-2; v_gene: TRBV2; CDR3nt: TGTGCCAGCACTCGGGAACGTTACAACTACACCTTC; CDR3aa: CASTRERYNYTF
d_gene: .; j_gene: TRBJ1-2; v_gene: TRBV28; CDR3nt: TGTGCCAGCAGCCTCCTAGGAGGGGGCTACACCTTC; CDR3aa: CASSLLGGGYTF
d_gene: .; j_gene: TRBJ2-1; v_gene: TRBV27; CDR3nt: TGTGCCAGCAGTCGGGACTTACCTAATGAGCAGTTCTTC; CDR3aa: CASSRDLPNEQFF
d_gene: .; j_gene: TRBJ1-1; v_gene: TRBV5-6; CDR3nt: TGTGCCAGCAGCTTGGTAATGGGACAAGGAGCTTTCTTT; CDR3aa: CASSLVMGQGAFF
d_gene: .; j_gene: TRBJ1-1; v_gene: TRBV5-1; CDR3nt: TGCGCCAGCAGCGATGCGACAGGGAACACTGAAGCTTTCTTT; CDR3aa: CASSDATGNTEAFF
d_gene: .; j_gene: TRBJ2-1; v_gene: TRBV6-1; CDR3nt: TGTGCCAGCAGGGAAGGAGACAGAAGAGTGGTCAATGAGCAGTTCTTC; CDR3aa: CASREGDRRVVNEQFF
d_gene: .; j_gene: TRBJ1-2; v_gene: TRBV28; CDR3nt: TGTGCCAGCAGTTTTACGGGGGGGCGCGGCTACACCTTC; CDR3aa: CASSFTGGRGYTF
d_gene: TRBD2; j_gene: TRBJ2-3; v_gene: TRBV2; CDR3nt: TGTGCCAGCAGTGAGTTCCGGGAGGGTTTAGATACGCAGTATTTT; CDR3aa: CASSEFREGLDTQYF
d_gene: .; j_gene: TRBJ2-3; v_gene: TRBV5-1; CDR3nt: TGCGCCAGCAGCCGAACACACAGCACAGATACGCAGTATTTT; CDR3aa: CASSRTHSTDTQYF
d_gene: TRBD1; j_gene: TRBJ1-1; v_gene: TRBV18; CDR3nt: TGTGCCAGCTCACCCCAAACCCTCGACAGGGCGAGGATGAACACTGAAGCTTTCTTT; CDR3aa: CASSPQTLDRARMNTEAFF
d_gene: TRBD2; j_gene: TRBJ2-5; v_gene: TRBV9; CDR3nt: TGTGCCAGCAGCCCGGGGGGACGGGAGACCCAGTACTTC; CDR3aa: CASSPGGRETQYF
d_gene: TRBD2; j_gene: TRBJ2-5; v_gene: TRBV6-1; CDR3nt: TGTGCCAGCAGTGAATTTAGAGGGGTTGACCGGACTAGAGAGACCCAGTACTTC; CDR3aa: CASSEFRGVDRTRETQYF
d_gene: .; j_gene: TRBJ2-7; v_gene: TRBV7-6; CDR3nt: TGTGCCAGCAGCTTATACGAGGACACCTCCTACGAGCAGTACTTC; CDR3aa: CASSLYEDTSYEQYF
d_gene: .; j_gene: TRBJ2-5; v_gene: TRBV5-1; CDR3nt: TGCGCCAGCAGCTTCGGTTCCGCCGAGACCCAGTACTTC; CDR3aa: CASSFGSAETQYF
d_gene: .; j_gene: TRBJ2-1; v_gene: TRBV27; CDR3nt: TGTGCCAGCAGCAGACAGTACAATGAGCAGTTCTTC; CDR3aa: CASSRQYNEQFF
d_gene: .; j_gene: TRBJ1-2; v_gene: TRBV30; CDR3nt: TGTGCCTGGAGTGTACCCGGGACACCCACTCCTACGAAGGGCTACACCTTC; CDR3aa: CAWSVPGTPTPTKGYTF
d_gene: TRBD2; j_gene: TRBJ2-1; v_gene: TRBV4-1; CDR3nt: TGCGCCAGCAGCCCCATGACTAGCGGGCTATGGAATGAGCAGTTCTTC; CDR3aa: CASSPMTSGLWNEQFF
d_gene: TRBD2; j_gene: TRBJ2-7; v_gene: TRBV6-1; CDR3nt: TGTGCCAGCAGTGAAGAAGCTAGCGGGAGTTACGAGCAGTACTTC; CDR3aa: CASSEEASGSYEQYF
d_gene: .; j_gene: TRBJ1-1; v_gene: TRBV5-6; CDR3nt: TGTGCCAGTTTCAGTACAGGGAGGGGCACTGAAGCTTTCTTT; CDR3aa: CASFSTGRGTEAFF
d_gene: TRBD1; j_gene: TRBJ1-2; v_gene: TRBV6-1; CDR3nt: TGTGCCAGCCAGGGGACAGCAGATCACTATGGCTACACCTTC; CDR3aa: CASQGTADHYGYTF
d_gene: .; j_gene: TRBJ2-7; v_gene: TRBV28; CDR3nt: TGTGCCAGCAGCTCTCCTTTTCCCTACGAGCAGTACTTC; CDR3aa: CASSSPFPYEQYF
d_gene: TRBD1; j_gene: TRBJ1-2; v_gene: TRBV6-1; CDR3nt: TGTGCCAGCAGTGCTACAGGGGTAAGAAGTGGCTACACCTTC; CDR3aa: CASSATGVRSGYTF
d_gene: .; j_gene: TRBJ1-2; v_gene: TRBV9; CDR3nt: TGTGCCAGCAGCGTAGACGGGGGTGGCTACACCTTC; CDR3aa: CASSVDGGGYTF
d_gene: TRBD2; j_gene: TRBJ2-1; v_gene: TRBV29-1; CDR3nt: TGCAGCGCCTCTCGAGCGGGAGGGCCTTGGGAGCAGTTCTTC; CDR3aa: CSASRAGGPWEQFF
d_gene: .; j_gene: TRBJ2-1; v_gene: TRBV6-1; CDR3nt: TGTGCCAGCTTCGGACTTACCTACAATGAGCAGTTCTTC; CDR3aa: CASFGLTYNEQFF
d_gene: .; j_gene: TRBJ1-2; v_gene: TRBV6-5; CDR3nt: TGTGCCAGCAGTTACTTCGGGAGGTTGGGCGGCTACACCTTC; CDR3aa: CASSYFGRLGGYTF
d_gene: .; j_gene: TRBJ2-5; v_gene: TRBV11-2; CDR3nt: TGTGCCAGCAGCTCACGGGACTCCCGGTGGGGCGAGACCCAGTACTTC; CDR3aa: CASSSRDSRWGETQYF
d_gene: .; j_gene: TRBJ1-2; v_gene: TRBV7-2; CDR3nt: TGTGCCAGCAGCTTAAGTGACAGAGATGGCTACACCTTC; CDR3aa: CASSLSDRDGYTF
d_gene: .; j_gene: TRBJ1-2; v_gene: TRBV11-2; CDR3nt: TGTGCCAGCAGCTTAGGAGACACCTACTATGGCTACACCTTC; CDR3aa: CASSLGDTYYGYTF